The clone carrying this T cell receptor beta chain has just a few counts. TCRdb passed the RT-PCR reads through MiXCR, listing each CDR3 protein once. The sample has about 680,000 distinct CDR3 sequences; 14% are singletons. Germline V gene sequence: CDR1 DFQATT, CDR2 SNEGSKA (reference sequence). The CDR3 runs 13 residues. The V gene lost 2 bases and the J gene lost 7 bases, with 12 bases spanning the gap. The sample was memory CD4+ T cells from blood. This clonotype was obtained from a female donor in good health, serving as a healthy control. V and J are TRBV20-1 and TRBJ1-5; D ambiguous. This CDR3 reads CSARLPSGQPQHF. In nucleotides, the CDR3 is TGCAGTGCTAGATTACCGTCGGGGCAGCCCCAGCATTTT.